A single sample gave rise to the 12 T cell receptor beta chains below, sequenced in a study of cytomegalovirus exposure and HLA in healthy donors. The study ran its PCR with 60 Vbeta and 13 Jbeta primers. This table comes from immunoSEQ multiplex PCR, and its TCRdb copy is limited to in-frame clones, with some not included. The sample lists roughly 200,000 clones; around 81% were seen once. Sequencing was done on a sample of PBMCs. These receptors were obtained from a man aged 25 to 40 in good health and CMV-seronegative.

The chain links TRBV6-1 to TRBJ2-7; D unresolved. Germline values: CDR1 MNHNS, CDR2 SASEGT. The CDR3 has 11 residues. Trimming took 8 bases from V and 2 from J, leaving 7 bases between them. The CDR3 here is CASYQAYEQYF. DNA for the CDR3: TGTGCCAGCTACCAGGCCTACGAGCAGTACTTC.

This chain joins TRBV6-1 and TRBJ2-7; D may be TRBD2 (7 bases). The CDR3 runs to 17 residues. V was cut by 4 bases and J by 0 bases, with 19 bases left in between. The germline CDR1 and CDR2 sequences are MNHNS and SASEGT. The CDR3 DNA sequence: TGTGCCAGCAGTGGAGGGGGAGGGGCCGGTTACTCCTACGAGCAGTACTTC. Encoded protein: CASSGGGGAGYSYEQYF.

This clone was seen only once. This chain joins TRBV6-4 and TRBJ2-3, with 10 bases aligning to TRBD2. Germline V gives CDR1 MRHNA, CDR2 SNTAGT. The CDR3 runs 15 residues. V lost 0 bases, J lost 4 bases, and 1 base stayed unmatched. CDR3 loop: CASSDSAGGPDTQYF. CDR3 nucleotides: TGTGCCAGCAGTGACTCAGCGGGAGGGCCAGATACGCAGTATTTT.

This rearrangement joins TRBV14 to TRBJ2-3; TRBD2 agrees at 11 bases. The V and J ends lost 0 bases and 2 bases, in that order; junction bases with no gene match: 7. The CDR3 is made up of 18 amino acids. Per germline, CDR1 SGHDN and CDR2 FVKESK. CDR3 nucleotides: TGTGCCAGCAGCCAAGAAGGAAGACTAGCGGGAACCACAGATACGCAGTATTTT. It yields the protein CASSQEGRLAGTTDTQYF.

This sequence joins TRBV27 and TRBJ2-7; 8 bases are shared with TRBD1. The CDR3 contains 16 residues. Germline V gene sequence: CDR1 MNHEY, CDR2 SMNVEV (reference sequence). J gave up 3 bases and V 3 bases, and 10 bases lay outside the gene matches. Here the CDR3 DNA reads TGTGCCAGCAGTTTTCGAATGGACAGGGACCTCTACGAGCAGTACTTC. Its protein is CASSFRMDRDLYEQYF.

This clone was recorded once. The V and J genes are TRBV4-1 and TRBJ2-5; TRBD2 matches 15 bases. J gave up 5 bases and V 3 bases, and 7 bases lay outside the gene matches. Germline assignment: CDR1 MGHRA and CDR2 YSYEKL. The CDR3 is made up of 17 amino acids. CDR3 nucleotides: TGCGCCAGCAGCCATGAAGGTGGGACTAGCGGGAGGGAGACCCAGTACTTC. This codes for CASSHEGGTSGRETQYF.

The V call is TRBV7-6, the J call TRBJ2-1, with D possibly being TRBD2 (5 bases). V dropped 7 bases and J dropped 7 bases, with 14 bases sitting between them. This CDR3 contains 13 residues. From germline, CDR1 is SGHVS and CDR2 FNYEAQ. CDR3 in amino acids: CASTGPGMNEQFF. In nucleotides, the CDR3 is TGTGCCAGCACCGGACCGGGGATGAATGAGCAGTTCTTC.

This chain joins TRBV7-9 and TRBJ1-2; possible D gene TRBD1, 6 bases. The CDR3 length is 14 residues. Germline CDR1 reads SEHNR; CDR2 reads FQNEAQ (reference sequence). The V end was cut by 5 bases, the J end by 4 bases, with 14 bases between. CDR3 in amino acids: CASSPLRGIYGYTF. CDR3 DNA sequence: TGTGCCAGCAGCCCCCTCAGGGGTATCTATGGCTACACCTTC.

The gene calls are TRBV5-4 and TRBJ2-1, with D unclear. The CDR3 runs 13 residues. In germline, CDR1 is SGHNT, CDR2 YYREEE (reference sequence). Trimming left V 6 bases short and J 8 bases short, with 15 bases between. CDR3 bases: TGTGCCAGCAAGCCCCGAGCATATGATGAGCAGTTCTTC. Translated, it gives CASKPRAYDEQFF.

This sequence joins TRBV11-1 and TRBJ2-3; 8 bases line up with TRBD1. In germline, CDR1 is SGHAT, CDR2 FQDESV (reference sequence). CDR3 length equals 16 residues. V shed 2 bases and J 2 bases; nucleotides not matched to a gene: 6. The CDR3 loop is CASSLSLDRVTDTQYF. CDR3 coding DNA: TGTGCCAGCAGCTTATCTCTGGACAGGGTCACAGATACGCAGTATTTT. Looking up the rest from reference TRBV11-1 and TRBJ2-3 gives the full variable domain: EAEVAQSPRYKITEKSQAVAFWCDPISGHATLYWYRQILGQGPELLVQFQDESVVDDSQLPKDRFSAERLKGVDSTLKIQPAELGDSAMYLCASSLSLDRVTDTQYFGPGTRLTVL.

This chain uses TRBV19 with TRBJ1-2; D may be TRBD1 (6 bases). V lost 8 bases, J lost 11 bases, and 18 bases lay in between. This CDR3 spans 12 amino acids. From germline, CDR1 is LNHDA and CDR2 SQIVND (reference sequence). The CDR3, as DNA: TGTGCCAGTTTAAAGACAGGAGACTTTTACACCTTC. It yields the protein CASLKTGDFYTF.

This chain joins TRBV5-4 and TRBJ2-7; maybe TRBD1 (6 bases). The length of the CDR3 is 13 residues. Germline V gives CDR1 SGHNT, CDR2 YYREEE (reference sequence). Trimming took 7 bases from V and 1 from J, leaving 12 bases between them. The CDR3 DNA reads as TGTGCCAGCCGACCCGGGACATCCTACGAGCAGTACTTC. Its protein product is CASRPGTSYEQYF.